One and the same sample provided the 12 T cell receptor beta chains below, sequenced in a study of brain metastases from non-small cell lung cancer. Data came from immunoSEQ multiplex PCR; TCRdb stores just in-frame clones and leaves some out. The sample contains over 2,500 clones, 75% to 85% of which appear only once. Sequencing input: primary lung tumor tissue. The receptors were sampled from a donor aged 40 or older with non-small cell lung cancer.

This clone was detected once. V usage is TRBV28 and J usage is TRBJ1-2; the D gene is possibly TRBD1 (5 bases). Trimming pared 5 bases from V and 5 bases from J, leaving 12 bases between. This CDR3 is 13 amino acids long. CDR1 and CDR2 (germline): MDHEN, SYDVKM. The CDR3 DNA is TGTGCCAGCAGTCTGGGGCGCGAGTATGGCTACACCTTC. It is translated as CASSLGREYGYTF.

The chain uses TRBV27 and TRBJ2-7, with D maybe TRBD2 (5 bases). The V and J ends lost 3 bases and 4 bases respectively, with 16 bases between them. Germline lookup yields CDR1 MNHEY and CDR2 SMNVEV (reference sequence). The CDR3 spans 15 residues. CDR3 region: CASSLLFGVGYEQYF. In DNA form, the CDR3 reads TGTGCCAGCAGTTTGCTTTTCGGGGTAGGGTACGAGCAGTACTTC.

This clone has a handful of counts. The V gene is TRBV24-1, the J gene TRBJ2-1; TRBD2 is a possible D gene (5 bases). The germline gives CDR1 KGHDR, CDR2 SFDVKD. The CDR3 loop spans 16 amino acids. The germline V and J ends were trimmed by 1 base and 9 bases, with 18 bases remaining between them. This chain's CDR3 is CATSDLGSGGGSEQFF. For the CDR3, the DNA is TGTGCCACCAGTGATTTAGGGTCGGGCGGAGGCAGTGAGCAGTTCTTC.

The rearrangement links TRBV7-9 to TRBJ2-3, with a possible D match to TRBD1 (6 bases). In germline, CDR1 is SEHNR, CDR2 FQNEAQ (reference sequence). The CDR3 runs 14 residues. The V gene lost 1 base and the J gene lost 2 bases, with 7 bases spanning the gap. The CDR3 region has the DNA TGTGCCAGCAGCTTAGACAGGGACACAGATACGCAGTATTTT. As protein: CASSLDRDTDTQYF. Combining the CDR3 with reference TRBV7-9 and TRBJ2-3 gives the whole variable domain DTGVSQNPRHKITKRGQNVTFRCDPISEHNRLYWYRQTLGQGPEFLTYFQNEAQLEKSRLLSDRFSAERPKGSFSTLEIQRTEQGDSAMYLCASSLDRDTDTQYFGPGTRLTVL.

About this clone: An end of the junction does not agree with germline; a read error may underlie this. V gene TRBV7-7 combines with J gene TRBJ2-3; D call uncertain. CDR1 is SSHAT, CDR2 FNYEAQ, per germline (reference sequence). This CDR3 comprises 15 residues. The CDR3: CASSLVGSPGDTQYF. The CDR3 DNA follows: TGTGCTAGCAGCTTAGTAGGGTCTCCCGGAGATACGCAGTATTTT. Together with reference TRBV7-7 and TRBJ2-3, the CDR3 gives the full variable domain: GAGVSQSPRYKVTKRGQDVTLRCDPISSHATLYWYQQALGQGPEFLTYFNYEAQPDKSGLPSDRFSAERPEGSISTLTIQRTEQRDSAMYRCASSLVGSPGDTQYFGPGTRLTVL.

J is TRBJ2-1 and V is TRBV12-3 or TRBV12-4; D is unresolved. The CDR3 length is 11 residues. Trimming removed 2 bases at V and 11 bases at J, with 7 bases between. The CDR3: CASSLNAQQFF. In DNA, the CDR3 is TGTGCCAGCAGTTTAAATGCCCAGCAGTTCTTC.

The chain employs TRBV29-1 and TRBJ2-3; 7 bases match TRBD2. With 0 bases clipped from V and 5 bases from J, the junction kept 2 bases outside the gene matches. This CDR3 has 13 amino acids. Germline CDR1 reads SQVTM; CDR2 reads ANQGSEA. The CDR3 is CSVEDIAGDTQYF. For the CDR3, the DNA is TGCAGCGTTGAAGATATAGCGGGAGATACGCAGTATTTT.

This clone was observed a single time. This chain joins TRBV28 and TRBJ1-5; a weak D match, TRBD1 (5 bases). Germline V CDR1 and CDR2: MDHEN, SYDVKM. The CDR3 has 14 residues. V dropped 3 bases and J dropped 6 bases, with 12 bases sitting between them. For the CDR3, the DNA is TGTGCCAGCAGTTTTTATGGGGGTTCTCAGCCCCAGCATTTT. Translation gives CASSFYGGSQPQHF.

The gene calls are TRBV5-4 and TRBJ2-1; 7 bases line up with TRBD2. V lost 4 bases, J lost 2 bases, and 6 bases stayed unmatched. This CDR3 spans 15 amino acids. CDR1 and CDR2 (germline): SGHNT, YYREEE (reference sequence). CDR3 DNA sequence: TGTGCCAGCAGCCGTCTAGCGGCTGCCTACAATGAGCAGTTCTTC. Residues: CASSRLAAAYNEQFF.

This clone has just a few counts. The rearrangement links TRBV27 to TRBJ1-1, with TRBD1 identical over 7 bases. V lost 3 bases, J lost 4 bases, and 5 bases stayed unmatched. Germline lookup yields CDR1 MNHEY and CDR2 SMNVEV (reference sequence). This CDR3 contains 14 residues. CDR3 nucleotides: TGTGCCAGCAGTTTGATACAGGGGACCACTGAAGCTTTCTTT. This translates into CASSLIQGTTEAFF.

The chain recombines TRBV7-9 with TRBJ2-7; 7 bases line up with TRBD2. J was trimmed by 3 bases and V by 4 bases; bases with no gene match: 12. Germline V gives CDR1 SEHNR, CDR2 FQNEAQ (reference sequence). This CDR3 is 16 amino acids long. The CDR3 region has the DNA TGTGCCAGCAGCTCAACTCGTGGTAGCGGGTTCTACGAGCAGTACTTC. Translating gives CASSSTRGSGFYEQYF.

V usage is TRBV9 and J usage is TRBJ1-2; D uncertain. Trimming removed 3 bases from V and 5 bases from J, with 17 bases in between. Germline CDR1 is SGDLS and CDR2 is YYNGEE. CDR3 length: 15 amino acids. The chain's CDR3 is CASSAYSEPTYGYTF. CDR3 DNA sequence: TGTGCCAGCAGCGCTTACAGTGAGCCTACTTATGGCTACACCTTC.